This note documents a single T cell receptor beta chain sequence. This CDR3 is built from 15 residues. The V end was cut by 1 base, the J end by 4 bases, with 13 bases between. CDR1 is SGHTA, CDR2 FQGNSA, per germline. The data belong to a study of blood T cell repertoires in COVID-19. Libraries were prepared by immunoSEQ multiplex PCR; TCRdb keeps only in-frame clonotypes and omits some of them. Among about 370,000 clones listed, roughly 90% were seen once. This receptor was obtained from a woman aged 25-40 years with COVID-19, enrolled during active disease. This rearrangement joins TRBV7-2 to TRBJ1-1; tentative D call: TRBD1 (5 bases). Sequenced sample: peripheral blood. The CDR3 loop reads CASSLEGWLATEAFF. The CDR3 DNA reads TGTGCCAGCAGCTTAGAGGGGTGGTTGGCCACTGAAGCTTTCTTT.